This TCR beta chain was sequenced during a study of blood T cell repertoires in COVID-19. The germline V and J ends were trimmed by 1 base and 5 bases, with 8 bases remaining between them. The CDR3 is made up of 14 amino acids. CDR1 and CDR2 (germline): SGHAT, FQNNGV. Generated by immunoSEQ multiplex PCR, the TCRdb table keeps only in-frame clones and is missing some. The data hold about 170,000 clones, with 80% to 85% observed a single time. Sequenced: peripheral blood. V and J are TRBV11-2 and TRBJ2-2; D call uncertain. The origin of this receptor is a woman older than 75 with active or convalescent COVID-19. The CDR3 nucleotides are TGTGCCAGCAGCTTAGTAACATATACCGGGGAGCTGTTTTTT. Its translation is CASSLVTYTGELFF.